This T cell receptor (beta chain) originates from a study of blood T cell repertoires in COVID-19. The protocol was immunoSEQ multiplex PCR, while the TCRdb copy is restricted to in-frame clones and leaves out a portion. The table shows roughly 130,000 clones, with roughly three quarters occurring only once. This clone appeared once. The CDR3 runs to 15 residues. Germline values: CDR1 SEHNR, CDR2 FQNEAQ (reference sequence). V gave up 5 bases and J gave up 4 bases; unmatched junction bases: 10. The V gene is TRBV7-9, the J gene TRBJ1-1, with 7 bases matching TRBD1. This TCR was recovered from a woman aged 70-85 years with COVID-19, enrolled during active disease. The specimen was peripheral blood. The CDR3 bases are TGTGCCAGCAGCCATCAGGCGGCAGGGGGCACTGAAGCTTTCTTT. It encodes CASSHQAAGGTEAFF.